This record concerns one TCR beta chain sequence. The target antigen is unknown. Healthy bone marrow donors made up the donor group. Whereas donors were nominally healthy upon sampling, unrecorded immune exposures were probable. Primers: 60 Vbeta forward and 13 Jbeta reverse. TCRdb's copy holds only in-frame clones and misses some; the assay was immunoSEQ multiplex PCR. Of roughly 120,000 clones in the sample, about 80% were seen once. The sample is drawn from a study of cytomegalovirus exposure and HLA in healthy donors. Per germline, CDR1 SGHDT and CDR2 YYEEEE. There are 14 residues in the CDR3. Study results and limitations: Rarity marked most TCR sequences, yet some public TCRs occurred in many donors. The authors judged a highly shared variant cluster likely a sequencing artifact.

This chain joins TRBV5-6 and TRBJ2-5, with D uncertain. The assigned J gene may be wrong: the sequence end matches TRBJ2-7 better. Specimen: PBMCs. The sequence came from a man in his thirties or forties in good health and CMV-seronegative. This chain's CDR3 is CASSFSRQTYEQYF. CDR3 nucleotide sequence: TGTGCCAGCAGCTTCTCTAGGCAGACCTACGAGCAGTACTTC.